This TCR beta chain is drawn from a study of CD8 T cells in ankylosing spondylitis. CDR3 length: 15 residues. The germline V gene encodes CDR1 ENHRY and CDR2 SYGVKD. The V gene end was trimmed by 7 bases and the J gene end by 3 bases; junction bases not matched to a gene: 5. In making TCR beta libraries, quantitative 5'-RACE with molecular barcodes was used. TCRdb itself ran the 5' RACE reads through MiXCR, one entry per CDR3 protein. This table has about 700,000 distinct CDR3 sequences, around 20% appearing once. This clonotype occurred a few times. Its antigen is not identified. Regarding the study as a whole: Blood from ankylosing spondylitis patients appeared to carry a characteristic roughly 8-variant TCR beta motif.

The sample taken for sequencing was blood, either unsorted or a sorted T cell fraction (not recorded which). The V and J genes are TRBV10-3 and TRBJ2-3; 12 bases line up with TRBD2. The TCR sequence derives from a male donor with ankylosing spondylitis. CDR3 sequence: CAITASGGATDTQYF. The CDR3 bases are TGTGCCATCACTGCTAGCGGGGGGGCGACAGATACGCAGTATTTT.